A selection of T cell receptor beta chains follows, all from one sample in a study of glioma-infiltrating T cells after dendritic cell vaccination. Measured with immunoSEQ multiplex PCR; TCRdb has only the in-frame clones, and not every one. This sample has 50,000 to 80,000 clones; 80% to 85% occur once, and the top ten carry approximately 8.5%. The source was blood, collected before dendritic cell vaccination. All receptors come from a human donor with glioblastoma. CDR3s include the opening cysteine and the closing phenylalanine or tryptophan. D genes are given only for firm matches. Size is stated for part of the rows, as once, few or many counts, or as a class when the clone is expanded.

clone_size	v_call	j_call	d_call	cdr3_nt	cdr3_aa
few	TRBV6-1	TRBJ1-1	TRBD1	TGTGCCAGCAGAGCGACAGGGGGCGCCCGGGAAGCTTTCTTT	CASRATGGAREAFF
.	TRBV5-1	TRBJ2-5	.	TGCGCCAGCTCCGTGACCGCGGGTCAAGAGACCCAGTACTTC	CASSVTAGQETQYF
.	TRBV7-6	TRBJ1-1	.	TGTGCCAGCAGCTCCTCGGGGGGGGACACTGAAGCTTTCTTT	CASSSSGGDTEAFF
.	TRBV19	TRBJ2-1	.	TGTGCCAGTAGTATGCTTCGGGGCAATGAGCAGTTCTTC	CASSMLRGNEQFF
.	TRBV7-8	TRBJ2-3	.	TGTGCCAGCAGCTTAGGTCGACTGTACACAGATACGCAGTATTTT	CASSLGRLYTDTQYF
.	TRBV19	TRBJ1-6	.	TGTGCCAGTAGTGCGGACAACAATAATTCACCCCTCCACTTT	CASSADNNNSPLHF
.	TRBV6-6	TRBJ1-2	.	TGTGCCAGCAGTTACTCGACAGGAAATGGAAACTATGGCTACACCTTC	CASSYSTGNGNYGYTF
.	TRBV7-7	TRBJ2-5	TRBD1	TGTGCTAGCAGAGCCGGGACAGGGGGCGCGGAGGAGACCCAGTACTTC	CASRAGTGGAEETQYF
.	TRBV5-4	TRBJ2-5	TRBD1	TGTGCCAGCAGCTTGTTCCGGACAGGGGGAAAAGAGACCCAGTACTTC	CASSLFRTGGKETQYF
.	TRBV10-2	TRBJ2-1	TRBD1	TGCGCCAGCAGGGGGACAGGGTCCAATGAGCAGTTCTTC	CASRGTGSNEQFF
few	TRBV19	TRBJ1-5	TRBD1	TGTGCCAGTAGTCGACAGGGAATAGAGGGGTGGCCCCAGCATTTT	CASSRQGIEGWPQHF
.	TRBV9	TRBJ2-1	.	TGTGCCAGCAGCGGGGGACTGGCTTACAATGAGCAGTTCTTC	CASSGGLAYNEQFF
.	TRBV9	TRBJ2-7	TRBD1	TGTGCCAGCAGCCCCCTGGCCAACAGGGGAAACGAGCAGTACTTC	CASSPLANRGNEQYF
once	TRBV5-4	TRBJ2-4	TRBD1	TGTGCCAGCAGCTTACAGGGGCAGCAGTACTTC	CASSLQGQQYF
.	TRBV7-8	TRBJ2-7	TRBD1	TGTGCCAGCAGCACGGACAGGGTAATCCACGAGCAGTACTTC	CASSTDRVIHEQYF
.	TRBV14	TRBJ1-2	.	TGTGCCAGCAGCCAAGCACGGGACAATTACTATGGCTACACCTTC	CASSQARDNYYGYTF
.	TRBV5-1	TRBJ2-1	TRBD1	TGCGCCAGCAGCAGCCCCGGGACAGGGTACCTCAATGAGCAGTTCTTC	CASSSPGTGYLNEQFF
.	TRBV6-4	TRBJ1-5	TRBD1	TGTGCCAGCAGTCGGACAGGAACAAATCAGCCCCAGCATTTT	CASSRTGTNQPQHF
.	TRBV27	TRBJ2-7	TRBD2	TGTGCCAGCAGTCTCCTTAGCGGGGGCTTAGGAGAACAGTACTTC	CASSLLSGGLGEQYF
once	TRBV7-2	TRBJ2-7	TRBD1	TGTGCCAGCAACGTAGACAGGGGGGTACCCTACGAGCAGTACTTC	CASNVDRGVPYEQYF
.	TRBV6-6	TRBJ1-2	.	TGTGCCAGCAGTTACACAGCTAACTATGGCTACACCTTC	CASSYTANYGYTF
few	TRBV11-2	TRBJ2-7	.	TGTGCCAGCAGCTCAGGGTTCCGAACCTACGAGCAGTACTTC	CASSSGFRTYEQYF
.	TRBV6-1	TRBJ2-1	TRBD2	TGTGCCAGCAGGGGAAGCGGGGGGGCAAGCAATGAGCAGTTCTTC	CASRGSGGASNEQFF
.	TRBV6-1	TRBJ2-6	.	TGTGCCAGCTCCCCTGGAGCCTCTGGGGCCAACGTCCTGACTTTC	CASSPGASGANVLTF
.	TRBV18	TRBJ1-2	.	TGTGCCAGCTCACCGGAGGTGGACTATGGCTACACCTTC	CASSPEVDYGYTF
.	TRBV6-1	TRBJ1-2	TRBD1	TGTGCCAGCAGTGAACCTGAAGGGGGCAACTATGGCTACACCTTC	CASSEPEGGNYGYTF
.	TRBV6-1	TRBJ2-6	.	TGTGCCAGCAGTGAAGAATACTCTGGGGCCAACGTCCTGACTTTC	CASSEEYSGANVLTF
.	TRBV13	TRBJ2-7	TRBD1	TGTGCCAGCAGCGGGACAGGGGTACGCGAGCAGTACTTC	CASSGTGVREQYF
.	TRBV28	TRBJ1-1	.	TGTGCCAGCAGTTTTAACAGAGTAACTGAAGCTTTCTTT	CASSFNRVTEAFF
.	TRBV19	TRBJ1-1	.	TGTGCCAGTAGTAGGGGCTACACTGAAGCTTTCTTT	CASSRGYTEAFF
.	TRBV2	TRBJ2-3	TRBD2	TGTGCCAGCAGTGAAGCCAAGCGGCCTAGCGGTTCAGATACGCAGTATTTT	CASSEAKRPSGSDTQYF
few	TRBV19	TRBJ2-3	TRBD2	TGTGCCAGTATTAGCGGGGGGGCCTCAGATACGCAGTATTTT	CASISGGASDTQYF
.	TRBV19	TRBJ1-6	TRBD1	TGTGCCAGTAGTGTCGGACAGGGGCGAATTGGACCCCTCCACTTT	CASSVGQGRIGPLHF
.	TRBV27	TRBJ2-3	.	TGTGCCAGCAGTTTCTTTCGGGGCCAGGGGACAGATACGCAGTATTTT	CASSFFRGQGTDTQYF
once	TRBV12-5	TRBJ2-3	.	TGTGCTAGTGGTTTGGGACAGGAGGTAGATACGCAGTATTTT	CASGLGQEVDTQYF
.	TRBV5-4	TRBJ1-1	TRBD1	TGTGCCAGCAGCTGGGGGACAGACAACACTGAAGCTTTCTTT	CASSWGTDNTEAFF